The source of this T cell receptor beta chain is a study of T cells in Graves' hyperthyroidism and ophthalmopathy. General study points: Separating ophthalmopathy from stable hyperthyroidism was achieved by a 13 V-J model. Before onset, by a median of about six months, the model predicted ophthalmopathy. Most thyroid clonotypes expanded above 0.001 were also detected in blood.

Reasons for excluding patients were uncontrolled infection, other autoimmune disease, pregnancy or lactation. RNA transcripts yielded amplified TCR beta CDR3 regions. The primer set for the first-round RT-PCR of the TCR CDR3 was HTBI. One entry per CDR3 protein, called by TCRdb with MiXCR from the multiplex PCR reads. The sample includes around 660,000 distinct CDR3 sequences, just under 45% of them seen just once. A remark on this clonotype: Its specificity is not known.

Sequenced sample: peripheral blood or thyroid tissue (not recorded which). This receptor was identified in an adult man with Graves' disease, either hyperthyroidism or ophthalmopathy (not recorded which).

The chain's CDR3 is CASSVGQGTEPQHF. The CDR3 nucleotides are TGTGCCAGCAGCGTCGGTCAGGGGACGGAGCCCCAGCATTTT. This chain connects TRBV25-1 to TRBJ1-5; D possibly corresponds to TRBD1 (6 bases). CDR1 MGHDK and CDR2 SYGVNS come from the germline V gene. The V gene lost 6 bases and the J gene lost 8 bases, with 17 bases spanning the gap. This CDR3 is 14 amino acids long.